This TCR beta chain originates from a study of cytomegalovirus exposure and HLA in healthy donors. Germline-derived CDR1 and CDR2 are SGHTA and FQGNSA. CDR3 length: 16 amino acids. The V and J ends lost 5 bases and 4 bases, in that order; junction bases with no gene match: 6. The table came from immunoSEQ multiplex PCR; TCRdb's copy has only in-frame clones and leaves some out. The sample gives 280,000 or so clones, over 75% of which show up once; roughly 1% is in the top ten. The chain is built from TRBV7-2 and TRBJ2-3, with TRBD2 identical over 13 bases. The sequence was obtained from a woman under 30 in good health and CMV-seronegative. Sample: PBMCs. In DNA form, the CDR3 reads TGTGCCAGCAGCCGCAGGACTAGCGGGAGTTCAGATACGCAGTATTTT. It yields the protein CASSRRTSGSSDTQYF.